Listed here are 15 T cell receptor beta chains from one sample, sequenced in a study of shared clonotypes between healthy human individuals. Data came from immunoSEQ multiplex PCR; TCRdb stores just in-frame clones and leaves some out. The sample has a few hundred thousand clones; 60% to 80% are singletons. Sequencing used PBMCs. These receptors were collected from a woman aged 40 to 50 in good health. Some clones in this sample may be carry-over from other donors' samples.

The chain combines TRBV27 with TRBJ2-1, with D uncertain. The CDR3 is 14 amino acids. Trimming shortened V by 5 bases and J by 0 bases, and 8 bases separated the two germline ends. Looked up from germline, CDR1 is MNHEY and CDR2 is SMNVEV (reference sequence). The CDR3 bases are TGTGCCAGCAGTATAGGCAGCTCCTACAATGAGCAGTTCTTC. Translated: CASSIGSSYNEQFF.

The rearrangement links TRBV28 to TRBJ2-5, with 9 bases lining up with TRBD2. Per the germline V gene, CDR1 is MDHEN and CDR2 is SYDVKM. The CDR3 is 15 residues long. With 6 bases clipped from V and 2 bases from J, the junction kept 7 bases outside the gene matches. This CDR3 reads CASSRDLAGQETQYF. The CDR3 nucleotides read TGTGCCAGCAGCCGGGACCTAGCGGGACAAGAGACCCAGTACTTC.

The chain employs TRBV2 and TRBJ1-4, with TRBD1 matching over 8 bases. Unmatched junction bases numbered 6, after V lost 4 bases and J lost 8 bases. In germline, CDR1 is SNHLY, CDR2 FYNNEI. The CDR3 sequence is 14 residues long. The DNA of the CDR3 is TGTGCCAGCAGTGCAGGGGGCAGTGAAGAAAAACTGTTTTTT. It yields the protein CASSAGGSEEKLFF. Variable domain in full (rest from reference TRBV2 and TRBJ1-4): EPEVTQTPSHQVTQMGQEVILRCVPISNHLYFYWYRQILGQKVEFLVSFYNNEISEKSEIFDDQFSVERPDGSNFTLKIRSTKLEDSAMYFCASSAGGSEEKLFFGSGTQLSVL.

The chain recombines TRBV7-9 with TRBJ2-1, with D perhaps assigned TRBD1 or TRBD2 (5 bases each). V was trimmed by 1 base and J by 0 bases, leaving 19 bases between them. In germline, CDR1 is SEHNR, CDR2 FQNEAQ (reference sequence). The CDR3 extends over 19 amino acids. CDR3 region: CASSLGRKLVGGSYNEQFF. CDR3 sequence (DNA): TGTGCCAGCAGCTTAGGAAGGAAACTGGTTGGGGGCTCCTACAATGAGCAGTTCTTC.

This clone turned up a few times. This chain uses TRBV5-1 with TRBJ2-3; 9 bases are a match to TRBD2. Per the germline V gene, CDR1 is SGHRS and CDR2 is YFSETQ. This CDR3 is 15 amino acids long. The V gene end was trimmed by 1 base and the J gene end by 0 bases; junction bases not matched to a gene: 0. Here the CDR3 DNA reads TGCGCCAGCAGCTTGACTAGCGGGAGCACAGATACGCAGTATTTT. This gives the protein CASSLTSGSTDTQYF. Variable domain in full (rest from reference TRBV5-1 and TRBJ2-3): KAGVTQTPRYLIKTRGQQVTLSCSPISGHRSVSWYQQTPGQGLQFLFEYFSETQRNKGNFPGRFSGRQFSNSRSEMNVSTLELGDSALYLCASSLTSGSTDTQYFGPGTRLTVL.

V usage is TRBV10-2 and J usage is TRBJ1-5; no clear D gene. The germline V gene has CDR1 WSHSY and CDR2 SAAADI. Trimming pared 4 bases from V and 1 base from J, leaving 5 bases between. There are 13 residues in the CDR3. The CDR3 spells CASSGGSNQPQHF. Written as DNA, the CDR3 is TGCGCCAGCAGTGGAGGGAGCAATCAGCCCCAGCATTTT.

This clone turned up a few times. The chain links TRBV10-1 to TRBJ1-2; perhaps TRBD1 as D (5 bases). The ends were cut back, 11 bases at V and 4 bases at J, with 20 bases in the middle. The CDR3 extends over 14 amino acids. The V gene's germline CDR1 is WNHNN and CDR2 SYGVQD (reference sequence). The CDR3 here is CAGPPHRSLYGYTF. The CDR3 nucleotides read TGCGCCGGCCCCCCCCACAGGAGCCTCTATGGCTACACCTTC.

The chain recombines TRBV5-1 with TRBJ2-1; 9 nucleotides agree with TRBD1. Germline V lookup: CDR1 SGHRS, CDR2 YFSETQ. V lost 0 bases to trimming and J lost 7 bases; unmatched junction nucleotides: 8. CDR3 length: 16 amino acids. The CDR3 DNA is TGCGCCAGCAGCTTGGCAACAGGGGGCTTAGAAAATGAGCAGTTCTTC. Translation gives CASSLATGGLENEQFF.

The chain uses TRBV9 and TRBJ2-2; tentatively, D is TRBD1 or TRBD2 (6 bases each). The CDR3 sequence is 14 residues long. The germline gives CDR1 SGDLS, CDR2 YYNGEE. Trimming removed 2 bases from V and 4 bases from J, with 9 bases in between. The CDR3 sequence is CASSVSGATGELFF. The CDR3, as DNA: TGTGCCAGCAGCGTCTCGGGGGCCACCGGGGAGCTGTTTTTT.

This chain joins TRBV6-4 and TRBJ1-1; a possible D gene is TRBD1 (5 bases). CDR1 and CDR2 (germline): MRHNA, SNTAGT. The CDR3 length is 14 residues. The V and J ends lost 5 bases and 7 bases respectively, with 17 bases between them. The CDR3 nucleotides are TGTGCCAGCAGTACCGAAGATGGGAGGGGTGAAGCTTTCTTT. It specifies CASSTEDGRGEAFF.

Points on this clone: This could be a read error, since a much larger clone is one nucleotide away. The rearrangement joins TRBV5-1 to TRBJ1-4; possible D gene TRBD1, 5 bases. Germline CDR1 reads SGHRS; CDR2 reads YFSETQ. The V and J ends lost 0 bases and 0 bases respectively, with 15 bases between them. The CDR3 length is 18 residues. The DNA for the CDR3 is TGCGCCAGCAGCTTGGAAGGGGTCGGGACCGCAACTAATGAAAAACTGTTTTTT. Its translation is CASSLEGVGTATNEKLFF.

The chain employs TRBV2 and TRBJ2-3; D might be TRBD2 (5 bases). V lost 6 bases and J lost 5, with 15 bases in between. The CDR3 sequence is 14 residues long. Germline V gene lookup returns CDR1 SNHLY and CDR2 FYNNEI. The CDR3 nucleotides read TGTGCCAGCAGGGAGGCAACGAGGTTAGATACGCAGTATTTT. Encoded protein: CASREATRLDTQYF.

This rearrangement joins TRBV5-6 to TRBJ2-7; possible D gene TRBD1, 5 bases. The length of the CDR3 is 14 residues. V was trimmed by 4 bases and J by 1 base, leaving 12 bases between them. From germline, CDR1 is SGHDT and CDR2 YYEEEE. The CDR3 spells CASSLLTDSYEQYF. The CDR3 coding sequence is TGTGCCAGCAGCCTGCTGACAGATTCCTACGAGCAGTACTTC.

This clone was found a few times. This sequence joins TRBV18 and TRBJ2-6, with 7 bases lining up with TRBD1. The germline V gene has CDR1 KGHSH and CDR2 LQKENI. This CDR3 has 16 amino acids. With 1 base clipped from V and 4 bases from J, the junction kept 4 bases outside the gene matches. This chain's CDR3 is CASSPQGARGANVLTF. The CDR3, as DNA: TGTGCCAGCTCACCACAGGGGGCGAGAGGGGCCAACGTCCTGACTTTC.

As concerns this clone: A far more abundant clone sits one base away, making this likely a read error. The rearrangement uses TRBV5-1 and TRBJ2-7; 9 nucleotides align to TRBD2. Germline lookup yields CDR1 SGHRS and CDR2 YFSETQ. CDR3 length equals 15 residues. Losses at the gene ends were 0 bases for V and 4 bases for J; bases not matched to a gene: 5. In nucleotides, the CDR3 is TGCGCCAGCAGCTTGGGACTAGCGGAGCCGTACGAGCAGTACTTC. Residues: CASSLGLAEPYEQYF.